One TCR beta chain is described in this entry. The antigen is undetermined. Read coverage stops 3 residues before the CDR3 terminus; the germline J gene supplies the remainder. The sample belongs to a study of T cells in women clearing cervical HPV infection. The wider study: With HLA typing for only a few women, HLA confounding remains possible. Broader study findings: Repertoire richness, not evenness, was significantly elevated in CIN3+ cases versus controls. Cases carried less TRBV6-7 than controls: approximately 0.1% versus 0.16%. Richness differences could reflect unmeasured T-cell content per sample.

The CDR3 loop spans 16 amino acids. Germline V gives CDR1 LGHDT, CDR2 YNNKEL (reference sequence). Between the trimmed V and J ends, which lost 8 bases and 3 bases, there was a span of 17 bases. Measured with immunoSEQ multiplex PCR; TCRdb has only the in-frame clones, and not every one. This sample's clone table lists about 45,000 clones. The sample taken for sequencing was blood buffy coat. This clonotype was obtained from a woman aged 18-70 years with a cervical HPV16 infection that either progressed to CIN3+ or cleared (not recorded which). This chain connects TRBV3-1 (or the pseudogene TRBV3-2) to TRBJ2-6; a weak D match, TRBD1 (6 bases). The part of the CDR3 DNA that was read is TGTGCCAGCGCCCTTCGAGGGGGTGTTGGGGCCAACGTC. Its protein is CASALRGGVGANV. The full CDR3 reads CASALRGGVGANVLTF.